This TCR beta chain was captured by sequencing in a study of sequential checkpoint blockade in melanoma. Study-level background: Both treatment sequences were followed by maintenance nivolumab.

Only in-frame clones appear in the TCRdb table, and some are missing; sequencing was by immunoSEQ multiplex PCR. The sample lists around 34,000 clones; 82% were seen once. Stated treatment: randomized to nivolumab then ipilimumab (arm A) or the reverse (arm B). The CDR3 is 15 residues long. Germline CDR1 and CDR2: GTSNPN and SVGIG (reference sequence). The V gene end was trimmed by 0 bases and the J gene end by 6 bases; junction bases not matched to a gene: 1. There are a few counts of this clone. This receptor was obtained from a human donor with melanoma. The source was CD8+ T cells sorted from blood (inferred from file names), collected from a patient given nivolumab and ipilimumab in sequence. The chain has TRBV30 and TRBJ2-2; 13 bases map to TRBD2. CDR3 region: CAWSVLAGGPGELFF. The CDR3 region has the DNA TGTGCCTGGAGTGTACTAGCGGGAGGGCCCGGGGAGCTGTTTTTT.